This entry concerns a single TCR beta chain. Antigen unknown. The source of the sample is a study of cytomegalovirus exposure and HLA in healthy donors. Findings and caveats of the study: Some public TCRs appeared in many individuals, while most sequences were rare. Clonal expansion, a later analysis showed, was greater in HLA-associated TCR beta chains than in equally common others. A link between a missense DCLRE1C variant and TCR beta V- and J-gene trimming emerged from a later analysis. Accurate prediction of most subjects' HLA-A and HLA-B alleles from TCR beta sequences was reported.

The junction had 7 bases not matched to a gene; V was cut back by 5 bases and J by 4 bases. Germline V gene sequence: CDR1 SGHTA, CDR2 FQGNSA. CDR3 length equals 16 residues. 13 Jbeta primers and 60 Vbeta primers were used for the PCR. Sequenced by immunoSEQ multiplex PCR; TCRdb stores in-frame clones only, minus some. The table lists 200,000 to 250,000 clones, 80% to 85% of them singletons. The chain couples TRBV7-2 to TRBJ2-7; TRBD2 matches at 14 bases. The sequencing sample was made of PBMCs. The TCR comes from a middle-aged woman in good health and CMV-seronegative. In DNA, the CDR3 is TGTGCCAGCAGCACCGGGACTAGCGGGAGATGGTACGAGCAGTACTTC. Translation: CASSTGTSGRWYEQYF.